The 12 T cell receptor beta chains below all came from one sample that was sequenced in a study of blood T cell repertoires in COVID-19. The repertoire was sequenced with immunoSEQ multiplex PCR; TCRdb's copy has only in-frame clones and lacks some. The top ten clones hold roughly 1.2% of a sample with 100,000 to 150,000 clones, over 75% of them seen once. The material sequenced was peripheral blood. The receptors come from a woman of 80 years or more with acute or convalescent COVID-19.

CDR3 in DNA: TGTGCCAGCAGCCCGAGTCATAACACTGAAGCTTTCTTT. Amino acids: CASSPSHNTEAFF. V is TRBV9 and J is TRBJ1-1; D call uncertain. V was pared by 4 bases and J by 2 bases, with 9 bases between. Germline V gene lookup returns CDR1 SGDLS and CDR2 YYNGEE. CDR3 length: 13 amino acids.

This clone was found once. The chain recombines TRBV5-1 with TRBJ1-1; D gene unclear. Trimming removed 1 base at V and 1 base at J, with 8 bases between. This CDR3 comprises 14 residues. CDR1 is SGHRS, CDR2 YFSETQ, per germline. CDR3 loop: CASSLRRANTEAFF. CDR3 DNA: TGCGCCAGCAGCTTGCGGCGGGCGAACACTGAAGCTTTCTTT.

The genes are TRBV5-4 and TRBJ2-3; 9 positions agree with TRBD2. After removal of 1 base from V and 4 bases from J, the junction contained 4 bases not matched to a gene. The germline V gene has CDR1 SGHNT and CDR2 YYREEE (reference sequence). CDR3 length: 15 residues. The CDR3 loop is CASSLRRGGPDTQYF. The CDR3 nucleotides read TGTGCCAGCAGCTTGCGGCGGGGGGGCCCAGATACGCAGTATTTT.

This rearrangement joins TRBV7-9 to TRBJ1-4, with D uncertain. The CDR3 runs to 18 residues. Trimming stripped 0 bases from V and 0 bases from J, with 14 bases between. CDR1 and CDR2 (germline): SEHNR, FQNEAQ (reference sequence). CDR3 amino acids: CASSLARGGYATNEKLFF. CDR3 nucleotide sequence: TGTGCCAGCAGCTTAGCGCGGGGAGGTTATGCAACTAATGAAAAACTGTTTTTT.

This clone was recorded many times. V gene TRBV28 combines with J gene TRBJ2-5; 9 bases fit TRBD2. The V gene's germline CDR1 is MDHEN and CDR2 SYDVKM. The CDR3 is 17 amino acids. The junction had 8 bases not matched to a gene; V was cut back by 2 bases and J by 1 base. CDR3 amino acids: CASSLGASGAPQETQYF. In nucleotides, the CDR3 is TGTGCCAGCAGTTTAGGGGCTAGCGGGGCCCCCCAAGAGACCCAGTACTTC.

The chain recombines TRBV10-3 with TRBJ1-1; TRBD1 matches 7 bases. The germline CDR1 and CDR2 sequences are ENHRY and SYGVKD. V lost 6 bases and J lost 10; bases outside the gene matches: 8. CDR3 length: 12 residues. CDR3 protein: CAISQGGMGAFF. The CDR3 DNA reads as TGTGCCATCAGCCAGGGGGGAATGGGAGCTTTCTTT.

In nucleotides, the CDR3 is TGTGCCAGTTGGGGCGCCGTGAACACTGAAGCTTTCTTT. Protein sequence: CASWGAVNTEAFF. This chain links TRBV19 with TRBJ1-1; a weak D match, TRBD1 (5 bases). Between the trimmed V and J ends, which lost 8 bases and 0 bases, there was a span of 10 bases. Germline V gene sequence: CDR1 LNHDA, CDR2 SQIVND (reference sequence). There are 13 residues in the CDR3.

This chain joins TRBV19 and TRBJ2-5; D possibly corresponds to TRBD2 (5 bases). CDR1 and CDR2 (germline): LNHDA, SQIVND (reference sequence). This CDR3 contains 12 residues. V gave up 6 bases and J gave up 4 bases, with 9 bases separating them. The CDR3 sequence: CASSLAGETQYF. The CDR3 coding sequence is TGTGCCAGTAGCCTAGCCGGAGAGACCCAGTACTTC.

J is TRBJ1-2 and V is TRBV7-9; D perhaps matches TRBD1 (6 bases). This CDR3 has 14 amino acids. The V end was cut by 6 bases, the J end by 4 bases, with 15 bases between. Per the germline V gene, CDR1 is SEHNR and CDR2 is FQNEAQ (reference sequence). CDR3 residues: CASRENQGSYGYTF. The CDR3 DNA sequence: TGTGCCAGCAGGGAAAATCAGGGGAGCTATGGCTACACCTTC.

The CDR3 sequence: CASSEKRNTEAFF. In DNA form, the CDR3 reads TGTGCCAGCAGTGAAAAGAGGAACACTGAAGCTTTCTTT. The J gene is TRBJ1-1, the V gene TRBV2; D ambiguous. In germline, CDR1 is SNHLY, CDR2 FYNNEI. Trimming removed 2 bases from V and 1 base from J, with 5 bases in between. The CDR3 has 13 amino acids.

The chain couples TRBV6-5 to TRBJ1-2; D unclear. Germline CDR1 MNHEY, CDR2 SVGAGI. Trimming removed 0 bases at V and 7 bases at J, with 6 bases between. This CDR3 region has 12 residues. The CDR3 here is CASSYSNIGYTF. The CDR3 coding sequence is TGTGCCAGCAGTTACTCGAACATTGGCTACACCTTC.

In DNA form, the CDR3 reads TGCAGCGTTGAAGAGGACACCTTGAAGTCCTACGAGCAGTACTTC. Translated: CSVEEDTLKSYEQYF. The chain uses TRBV29-1 and TRBJ2-7; D might be TRBD1 (5 bases). Germline CDR1 reads SQVTM; CDR2 reads ANQGSEA. The V end lost 0 bases, the J end lost 1 base, and 13 bases lay between the germline ends. This CDR3 spans 15 amino acids.